Listed here are 14 T cell receptor beta chains from one sample, sequenced in a study of T cell repertoires in cytomegalovirus infection. Using its own MiXCR run on the reads, TCRdb lists one record per CDR3 protein. The sample has under 350,000 distinct CDR3 sequences; roughly 9.3% are singletons. Material: PBMCs. The receptor source for this set is a human donor in good health (CMV status not recorded). Some clones in this sample may be carry-over from other donors' samples.

This clonotype was counted many times. The V call is TRBV4-1, the J call TRBJ1-6, with D maybe TRBD1 (5 bases). V gave up 1 base and J gave up 6 bases, with 16 bases separating them. CDR3 length: 17 residues. In germline, CDR1 is MGHRA, CDR2 YSYEKL. For the CDR3, the DNA is TGCGCCAGCAGCCAAGGAAGGGGTCCAGGGACTAATTCACCCCTCCACTTT. Its translation: CASSQGRGPGTNSPLHF.

This clonotype was counted many times. An end of the junction differs from the germline gene, which may be a read error. This rearrangement joins TRBV6-5 to TRBJ2-2, with a possible D match to TRBD1 (5 bases). The CDR3 consists of 15 residues. Germline CDR1 MNHEY, CDR2 SVGAGI. The CDR3 coding sequence is TGTGCCAGTAGTTTTGCTGACAGTTTCACCGGGGAGCTGTTTTTT. Residues: CASSFADSFTGELFF.

This clonotype was observed at least ten times. This sequence joins TRBV7-8 and TRBJ2-3; possibly TRBD2 for D (6 bases). CDR1 is SGHVS and CDR2 is FQNEAQ in the germline V gene. This CDR3 has 15 residues. V shed 1 base and J shed 1 base, with 9 bases lying between them. In DNA form, the CDR3 reads TGTGCCAGCAGCTTAGGGGGGGTCGGCACAGATACGCAGTATTTT. Translated: CASSLGGVGTDTQYF.

This clonotype was counted at least ten times. The chain is built from TRBV15 and TRBJ1-1; D is perhaps TRBD1 (5 bases). The CDR3 loop spans 15 amino acids. V lost 1 base, J lost 1 base, and 10 bases lay in between. Germline V gene sequence: CDR1 LNHNV, CDR2 YYDKDF (reference sequence). The CDR3 loop reads CATSRVARANTEAFF. CDR3 DNA sequence: TGTGCCACCAGCAGAGTCGCCAGGGCGAACACTGAAGCTTTCTTT.

There are many counts of this clonotype. V gene TRBV7-6 combines with J gene TRBJ2-1; D unresolved. The V gene lost 1 base and the J gene lost 6 bases, with 4 bases spanning the gap. The CDR3 is made up of 12 amino acids. In germline, CDR1 is SGHVS, CDR2 FNYEAQ. CDR3 residues: CASSLGLNEQFF. The CDR3 DNA sequence: TGTGCCAGCAGCTTAGGACTCAATGAGCAGTTCTTC.

This clonotype was detected many times. The chain combines TRBV2 with TRBJ1-2, with D tentatively TRBD1 (5 bases). V lost 0 bases and J 5 bases, leaving 16 bases between the germline ends. The CDR3 runs 16 residues. Germline loops: CDR1 SNHLY, CDR2 FYNNEI. CDR3 in amino acids: CASSEALVRARYGYTF. The DNA for the CDR3 is TGTGCCAGCAGTGAAGCCCTCGTCAGGGCGAGATATGGCTACACCTTC.

This clonotype has at least ten counts. The genes are TRBV28 and TRBJ1-2; 8 positions match TRBD1. The CDR3 loop spans 12 amino acids. With 8 bases clipped from V and 4 bases from J, the junction kept 3 bases outside the gene matches. Per germline, CDR1 MDHEN and CDR2 SYDVKM. CDR3 in amino acids: CASQGQVYGYTF. Written as DNA, the CDR3 is TGTGCCAGCCAGGGACAGGTCTATGGCTACACCTTC.

This clonotype came up a few times. The chain is built from TRBV5-6 and TRBJ2-3; D gene ambiguous. CDR3 length: 11 amino acids. The V gene's germline CDR1 is SGHDT and CDR2 YYEEEE. V was trimmed by 6 bases and J by 6 bases, leaving 8 bases between them. The CDR3 DNA sequence: TGTGCCAGCAACCTACGGGATACGCAGTATTTT. Translated, it gives CASNLRDTQYF.

J is TRBJ2-1 and V is TRBV12-3 or TRBV12-4; D not resolved. The CDR3 is 13 residues long. V shed 5 bases and J shed 2 bases, with 7 bases lying between them. The DNA of the CDR3 is TGTGCCAGCAGTCCTCAGGCCTACAATGAGCAGTTCTTC. Amino acid sequence: CASSPQAYNEQFF.

The J gene is TRBJ1-5, the V gene TRBV5-8; 9 nucleotides line up with TRBD1. Germline V gene lookup returns CDR1 SGHTS and CDR2 YDEGEE. V gave up 2 bases and J gave up 4 bases; unmatched junction bases: 10. The CDR3 has 17 residues. This CDR3 reads CASSFFSGTGINQPQHF. The CDR3, as DNA: TGTGCCAGCAGCTTTTTTTCCGGGACAGGGATAAATCAGCCCCAGCATTTT.

This clonotype was found many times. The V gene is TRBV5-4, the J gene TRBJ2-1; D is possibly TRBD1 or TRBD2 (5 bases each). Germline CDR1 SGHNT, CDR2 YYREEE (reference sequence). CDR3 length equals 14 residues. V lost 4 bases, J lost 4 bases, and 12 bases lay in between. CDR3 loop: CASSPGDQYNEQFF. Here the CDR3 DNA reads TGTGCCAGCAGCCCTGGGGACCAATACAATGAGCAGTTCTTC.

This clonotype has more than one count but fewer than ten. Possible read error: a much larger clone is one base away. V and J are TRBV7-6 and TRBJ2-3; the D is unclear. Germline CDR1 is SGHVS and CDR2 is FNYEAQ. The CDR3 has 13 residues. V was shortened by 0 bases and J by 5 bases, with 6 bases between the two germline ends. CDR3 sequence: CASSLAGLDTQYF. For the CDR3, the DNA is TGTGCCAGCAGCTTAGCAGGGCTAGATACGCAGTATTTT. The whole variable domain, remainder taken from reference TRBV7-6 and TRBJ2-3, is GAGVSQSPRYKVTKRGQDVALRCDPISGHVSLYWYRQALGQGPEFLTYFNYEAQQDKSGLPNDRFSAERPEGSISTLTIQRTEQRDSAMYRCASSLAGLDTQYFGPGTRLTVL.

Ten or more counts support this clonotype. This chain links TRBV11-2 with TRBJ2-3, with no clear D. Trimming removed 5 bases from V and 6 bases from J, with 21 bases in between. The CDR3 contains 16 residues. Germline CDR1 SGHAT, CDR2 FQNNGV. CDR3 amino acids: CASSKWEGSYSDTQYF. The CDR3 DNA sequence: TGTGCCAGCAGCAAATGGGAAGGCTCCTACTCGGATACGCAGTATTTT.

Comment on this clonotype: A read error is possible here, since a much larger clone lies one base away. The chain combines TRBV4-1 with TRBJ2-2, with TRBD1 identical over 9 bases. There are 16 residues in the CDR3. The germline gives CDR1 MGHRA, CDR2 YSYEKL. V lost 4 bases and J lost 7; bases outside the gene matches: 10. The CDR3 coding sequence is TGCGCCAGCAGCCTGTCCGGGACAGGGTTGTACGGGGAGCTGTTTTTT. Translating it yields CASSLSGTGLYGELFF.